This TCR beta chain was identified in a study of cytomegalovirus exposure and HLA in healthy donors. Study-level results: Clusters of TCRs from the first cohort tended to co-occur in the roughly 120 validation repertoires (as a later analysis found). Among TCR beta chains, those listed as cytomegalovirus-associated numbered under 200.

Using immunoSEQ multiplex PCR, the repertoire was profiled, and TCRdb retains in-frame clones only, with some absent. The sample holds hundreds of thousands of clones, about nine tenths seen once. With regard to this clone: The antigen is undetermined.

The clonotype comes from a woman aged 18-35 years in good health and CMV-seropositive. Sequenced material: PBMCs.

The CDR3 spells CASNEADPDTDTQYF. The DNA of the CDR3 is TGCGCCAGCAACGAGGCCGACCCAGACACAGATACGCAGTATTTT. The gene calls are TRBV10-1 and TRBJ2-3; no reliable D call. Germline V gene sequence: CDR1 WNHNN, CDR2 SYGVQD (reference sequence). With 7 bases removed from V and 2 bases from J, the gap between germline ends came to 16 bases. The CDR3 covers 15 residues.